Included here is one T cell receptor beta chain sequence, with context. The entry originates in a study of blood T cell repertoires in COVID-19. Enrollment of patients from Seattle took place during active infection, with longitudinal follow-up. The CDR3 covers 13 residues. Trimming cost V 8 bases and J 2 bases; bases outside gene matches: 3. Profiled with immunoSEQ multiplex PCR; TCRdb holds only in-frame clones, not every one. The sample includes approximately 120,000 clones, 80% to 95% of them seen just once. This chain uses TRBV12-3 or TRBV12-4 with TRBJ1-5, with TRBD1 matching 7 bases. The source material was peripheral blood. This sequence originates from a man between 45 and 60 years old with COVID-19, enrolled during active disease. In DNA, the CDR3 is TGTGCCAGCCGCGGGACAGGCAATCAGCCCCAGCATTTT. Translation gives CASRGTGNQPQHF.